This T cell receptor (beta chain) derives from a study of cytomegalovirus exposure and HLA in healthy donors. Remarks on this clone: Its cognate antigen is unknown.

A multiplex PCR was run with 60 Vbeta primers and 13 Jbeta primers. Libraries were prepared by immunoSEQ multiplex PCR; TCRdb keeps only in-frame clonotypes and omits some of them. Of fewer than 200,000 clones listed, approximately 84% are singletons. Study outcomes and limitations: The study assumed roughly uniform donor sequencing depth for presence/absence analyses. Rates of TCR association differed by HLA locus in a later analysis, with DRB1 highest and HLA-C lowest. Within the data, a cluster of highly shared sequence variants was likely a sequencing artifact.

Trimming took off 3 bases at V and 8 bases at J, with 18 bases between the two ends. CDR3 length: 15 residues. CDR1 is SEHNR and CDR2 is FQNEAQ in the germline V gene (reference sequence). Although they were nominally healthy when sampled, donors likely had unrecorded immune exposures. The V call is TRBV7-9, the J call TRBJ2-3; D may be TRBD2 (5 bases). The sequence was collected from a man under 40 in good health and CMV-seropositive. The sequenced sample was PBMCs. As DNA, the CDR3 is TGTGCCAGCAGCTTTCGTGGGATGGGGAGAGGTACGCAGTATTTT. Translating it yields CASSFRGMGRGTQYF.